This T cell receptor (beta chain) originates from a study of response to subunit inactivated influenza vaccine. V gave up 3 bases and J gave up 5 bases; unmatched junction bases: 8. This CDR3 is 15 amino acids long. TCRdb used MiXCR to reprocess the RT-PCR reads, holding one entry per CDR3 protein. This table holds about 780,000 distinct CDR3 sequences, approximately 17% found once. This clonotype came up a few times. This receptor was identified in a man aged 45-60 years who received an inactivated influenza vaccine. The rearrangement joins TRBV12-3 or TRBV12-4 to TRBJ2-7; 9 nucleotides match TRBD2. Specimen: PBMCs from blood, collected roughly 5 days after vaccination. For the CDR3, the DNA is TGTGCCAGCAGTTTGCCTAGCGGGATTTCTAACGAGCAGTACTTC. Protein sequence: CASSLPSGISNEQYF.